These 29 T cell receptor beta chains originate from one sample sequenced in a study of blood T cells in healthy people across ages. A J-beta primer mix and a sample-barcoded 5' primer were used in a second PCR of about 7 to 12 cycles. TCRdb independently ran MiXCR on the 5' RACE reads; one entry per CDR3 protein. The table includes 550,000 to 600,000 distinct CDR3 sequences, roughly 29% detected once. Sequencing was performed on blood. All receptors derive from a woman in her sixties or seventies in good health.

This clonotype was recorded at least ten times. The chain has TRBV10-3 and TRBJ2-5; 9 nucleotides match TRBD2. The CDR3 runs 16 residues. Losses at the gene ends were 0 bases for V and 4 bases for J; bases not matched to a gene: 6. CDR1 and CDR2 (germline): ENHRY, SYGVKD. The CDR3 coding sequence is TGTGCCATCAGTGAGTCGCAAGCGGGGGGTGCAGAGACCCAGTACTTC. This sequence encodes CAISESQAGGAETQYF.

This chain uses TRBV5-1 with TRBJ2-5; 9 bases fit TRBD1. Germline assignment: CDR1 SGHRS and CDR2 YFSETQ. The V and J ends lost 6 bases and 5 bases, in that order; junction bases with no gene match: 11. CDR3 length equals 15 residues. CDR3 in amino acids: CASTRRTGERETQYF. Written as DNA, the CDR3 is TGCGCCAGCACGCGCAGGACAGGGGAGAGGGAGACCCAGTACTTC.

The rearrangement links TRBV4-1 to TRBJ1-5; D call uncertain. V gave up 4 bases and J gave up 0 bases, with 19 bases separating them. Germline V CDR1 and CDR2: MGHRA, YSYEKL. This CDR3 has 18 amino acids. As DNA, the CDR3 is TGCGCCAGCAGCCGAAGGGTAAGGAATTCCGATAGCAATCAGCCCCAGCATTTT. This sequence encodes CASSRRVRNSDSNQPQHF.

The chain combines TRBV20-1 with TRBJ2-1, with TRBD2 identical over 8 bases. After removal of 1 base from V and 2 bases from J, the junction contained 4 bases not matched to a gene. CDR1 is DFQATT and CDR2 is SNEGSKA in the germline V gene (reference sequence). The CDR3 runs to 15 residues. CDR3 loop: CSARGAGGPYNEQFF. The DNA of the CDR3 is TGCAGTGCTAGAGGGGCGGGGGGACCCTACAATGAGCAGTTCTTC.

The table lists this clonotype with a few counts. The chain combines TRBV27 with TRBJ2-5; 8 bases align to TRBD1. V dropped 3 bases and J dropped 6; count of bases not matched to a gene: 6. The germline gives CDR1 MNHEY, CDR2 SMNVEV (reference sequence). This CDR3 has 14 residues. The CDR3 is CASSFDRGAKTQYF. CDR3 nucleotide sequence: TGTGCCAGCAGTTTTGACAGGGGCGCAAAGACCCAGTACTTC.

The sample holds a few counts of this clonotype. The rearrangement links TRBV7-8 to TRBJ2-1; D not resolved. This CDR3 has 14 amino acids. The V end was cut by 0 bases, the J end by 2 bases, with 5 bases between. Germline V gives CDR1 SGHVS, CDR2 FQNEAQ. The CDR3 DNA sequence: TGTGCCAGCAGCTTAGCAACGACCTACAATGAGCAGTTCTTC. This encodes CASSLATTYNEQFF.

The chain employs TRBV12-3 or TRBV12-4 and TRBJ2-1; a weak D match, TRBD1 (5 bases). With 5 bases removed from V and 4 bases from J, the gap between germline ends came to 9 bases. The CDR3 runs to 13 residues. The CDR3 nucleotides are TGTGCCAGCAGTGGTCCAGGGTACAATGAGCAGTTCTTC. Protein: CASSGPGYNEQFF.

V and J are TRBV30 and TRBJ2-5; D gene unclear. Matching the DNA end better, TRBJ2-1 makes the J call doubtful. CDR3 length equals 10 residues. The germline gives CDR1 GTSNPN, CDR2 SVGIG (reference sequence). The CDR3 protein is CAWSGPEQFF. In DNA, the CDR3 is TGTGCCTGGAGTGGGCCCGAGCAGTTCTTC.

This clonotype was observed a few times. The chain combines TRBV12-3 or TRBV12-4 with TRBJ1-3, with 9 bases fitting TRBD1. The CDR3 sequence is 14 residues long. Unmatched junction bases numbered 5, after V lost 3 bases and J lost 8 bases. CDR3 sequence reads: CASSFWDRADTIYF. In DNA form, the CDR3 reads TGTGCCAGCAGTTTTTGGGACAGGGCAGACACCATATATTTT.

Worth noting for this clonotype: A read error may produce the germline difference seen at one junction end. The rearrangement uses TRBV6-6 and TRBJ1-2; TRBD1 might be the D (6 bases). CDR1 MNHNY and CDR2 SVGAGI come from the germline V gene (reference sequence). The CDR3 is 13 amino acids. The CDR3 region has the DNA TGTGCCCGCAGTGAGGGGGGCCTCTATGGCTACACCTTC. This codes for CARSEGGLYGYTF.

This clonotype came up once. This chain uses TRBV6-2 or TRBV6-3 with TRBJ1-5; possible D gene TRBD1, 5 bases. Trimming removed 4 bases from V and 0 bases from J, with 10 bases in between. From germline, CDR1 is MNHEY and CDR2 SVGEGT. The CDR3 has 15 amino acids. Here the CDR3 DNA reads TGTGCCAGCAGTTTAACGGGGCTTAGCAATCAGCCCCAGCATTTT. Translating gives CASSLTGLSNQPQHF.

This chain connects TRBV7-2 to TRBJ2-3; weak D call: TRBD2 (5 bases). There are 15 residues in the CDR3. Germline V gives CDR1 SGHTA, CDR2 FQGNSA. Trimming removed 1 base from V and 6 bases from J, with 14 bases in between. The CDR3 nucleotides read TGTGCCAGCAGCTTAGGGAGCGTGGAGGCGGATACGCAGTATTTT. This gives the protein CASSLGSVEADTQYF.

The rearrangement links TRBV2 to TRBJ2-1; 10 bases line up with TRBD2. Germline values: CDR1 SNHLY, CDR2 FYNNEI. Trimming at V came to 9 bases and at J to 4 bases, leaving 9 bases not matched to a gene. This CDR3 comprises 15 residues. The DNA for the CDR3 is TGTGCCAGTAGTATCCAGCGGGGGGGATACAATGAGCAGTTCTTC. Amino acids: CASSIQRGGYNEQFF. Full variable domain (rest looked up from reference TRBV2 and TRBJ2-1): EPEVTQTPSHQVTQMGQEVILRCVPISNHLYFYWYRQILGQKVEFLVSFYNNEISEKSEIFDDQFSVERPDGSNFTLKIRSTKLEDSAMYFCASSIQRGGYNEQFFGPGTRLTVL.

The chain combines TRBV12-3 or TRBV12-4 with TRBJ2-1; possible D gene TRBD2, 6 bases. This CDR3 has 13 residues. V was trimmed by 7 bases and J by 6 bases, leaving 13 bases between them. The CDR3 sequence: CASMASAGNEQFF. DNA of the CDR3: TGTGCCAGCATGGCTAGCGCTGGCAATGAGCAGTTCTTC.

This clonotype was observed a handful of times. The CDR3 DNA sequence: TGTGCCAGCTCACCAGTTTTTCCCCTCTCTGGAAACACCATATATTTT. This codes for CASSPVFPLSGNTIYF. The chain joins TRBV18 to TRBJ1-3; D is undetermined. The V gene lost 2 bases and the J gene lost 0 bases, with 11 bases spanning the gap. Germline V gene sequence: CDR1 KGHSH, CDR2 LQKENI. This CDR3 spans 16 amino acids.

The rearrangement links TRBV29-1 to TRBJ1-1; 7 bases fit TRBD1. V dropped 6 bases and J dropped 1; count of bases not matched to a gene: 5. In germline, CDR1 is SQVTM, CDR2 ANQGSEA. This CDR3 contains 13 residues. The CDR3 DNA follows: TGCAGCGTAGCCACAGGGGAGAACACTGAAGCTTTCTTT. This codes for CSVATGENTEAFF. Full variable domain (remainder filled in from reference TRBV29-1 and TRBJ1-1): SAVISQKPSRDICQRGTSLTIQCQVDSQVTMMFWYRQQPGQSLTLIATANQGSEATYESGFVIDKFPISRPNLTFSTLTVSNMSPEDSSIYLCSVATGENTEAFFGQGTRLTVV.

This clonotype turned up a few times. The gene calls are TRBV11-3 and TRBJ2-4; 10 bases align to TRBD2. With 5 bases clipped from V and 3 bases from J, the junction kept 7 bases outside the gene matches. The CDR3 covers 16 residues. From germline, CDR1 is SGHNT and CDR2 YENEEA. The CDR3 region is CASSPGLAWVKNIQYF. CDR3 in DNA: TGTGCCAGCAGCCCGGGACTAGCGTGGGTCAAAAACATTCAGTACTTC.

This clonotype was recorded a few times. V is TRBV5-1 and J is TRBJ2-1; TRBD2 agrees at 7 bases. The CDR3 is 14 amino acids. CDR1 and CDR2 from the germline V gene are SGHRS and YFSETQ. V trimming: 3 bases; J trimming: 8 bases; junction bases outside the gene matches: 8. The CDR3 sequence is CASSYGRGGDEQFF. The DNA for the CDR3 is TGCGCCAGCAGCTATGGACGGGGAGGGGATGAGCAGTTCTTC.

Only a few counts were recorded for this clonotype. The CDR3 sequence is CATNPGTGDHEQYF. The CDR3 region has the DNA TGCGCCACCAACCCCGGGACAGGGGACCACGAGCAGTACTTC. The genes are TRBV5-1 and TRBJ2-7; 10 bases match TRBD1. CDR3 size: 14 residues. The V and J ends lost 9 bases and 5 bases, in that order; junction bases with no gene match: 11. Germline CDR1 SGHRS, CDR2 YFSETQ.

This clonotype showed up just a few times. The chain carries TRBV12-3 or TRBV12-4 and TRBJ1-2; D gene uncertain. The CDR3 covers 15 residues. With 3 bases removed from V and 3 bases from J, the gap between germline ends came to 14 bases. The CDR3, as DNA: TGTGCCAGCAGTTTTGCCCCGGCTAGATACTATGGCTACACCTTC. Its protein product is CASSFAPARYYGYTF.

The chain is built from TRBV20-1 and TRBJ2-7; D unresolved. The CDR3 spans 11 residues. Per germline, CDR1 DFQATT and CDR2 SNEGSKA (reference sequence). With 3 bases removed from V and 7 bases from J, the gap between germline ends came to 10 bases. The CDR3 DNA is TGCAGTGCTAGTTTCCGTAGGGAGCAGTACTTC. It specifies CSASFRREQYF.

This clonotype came up a few times. V and J are TRBV4-3 and TRBJ2-5; D is unclear. Per the germline V gene, CDR1 is LGHNA and CDR2 is YSLEER. V was cut by 0 bases and J by 5 bases, with 10 bases left in between. The CDR3 has 14 residues. The CDR3 is CASSQDASRETQYF. CDR3 in DNA: TGCGCCAGCAGCCAAGATGCTAGTCGGGAGACCCAGTACTTC.

This clonotype was counted between two and nine times. The gene calls are TRBV4-2 and TRBJ1-2; no clear D. Germline values: CDR1 LGHNA, CDR2 YNFKEQ. V was pared by 0 bases and J by 6 bases, with 14 bases between. This CDR3 spans 15 amino acids. The CDR3 sequence: CASSQDKGRDHGYTF. The CDR3 DNA is TGTGCCAGCAGCCAAGATAAAGGGAGAGACCATGGCTACACCTTC.

This clonotype appeared a few times. V is TRBV7-9 and J is TRBJ1-4; D might be TRBD1 (6 bases). The germline gives CDR1 SEHNR, CDR2 FQNEAQ (reference sequence). Trimming pared 5 bases from V and 6 bases from J, leaving 7 bases between. CDR3 length equals 12 residues. CDR3: CASSPGDEKLFF. CDR3 nucleotide sequence: TGTGCCAGCAGCCCAGGGGATGAAAAACTGTTTTTT.

This chain joins TRBV18 and TRBJ1-5, with a possible D match to TRBD1 (6 bases). This CDR3 spans 15 amino acids. CDR1 and CDR2 (germline): KGHSH, LQKENI. Trimming removed 3 bases at V and 2 bases at J, with 11 bases between. The CDR3 loop reads CASSPEGGRNQPQHF. Written as DNA, the CDR3 is TGTGCCAGCTCACCTGAGGGGGGGCGCAATCAGCCCCAGCATTTT. Filled out from reference TRBV18 and TRBJ1-5, the complete variable domain reads NAGVMQNPRHLVRRRGQEARLRCSPMKGHSHVYWYRQLPEEGLKFMVYLQKENIIDESGMPKERFSAEFPKEGPSILRIQQVVRGDSAAYFCASSPEGGRNQPQHFGDGTRLSIL.

The rearrangement joins TRBV29-1 to TRBJ2-5, with a tentative D call TRBD2 (5 bases). Trimming removed 2 bases at V and 1 base at J, with 20 bases between. Germline loops: CDR1 SQVTM, CDR2 ANQGSEA. CDR3 length: 17 amino acids. The DNA for the CDR3 is TGCAGCGTTGAAAGGGAATTGGGATCGGGATCCCAAGAGACCCAGTACTTC. Encoded protein: CSVERELGSGSQETQYF.

This clonotype has more than one count but fewer than ten. The chain carries TRBV21-1 and TRBJ2-3; the D segment call TRBD1 is taken from the table without a DNA check. TRBV21-1 is a pseudogene segment. This CDR3 spans 16 amino acids. This CDR3 is CASTTYRGWGTDTQYF. The CDR3 DNA reads as TGTGCCAGCACTACCTACAGGGGGTGGGGCACAGATACGCAGTATTTT.

This clonotype was observed a few times. The rearrangement links TRBV11-3 to TRBJ1-1; 7 bases are a match to TRBD1. The CDR3 runs to 12 residues. From germline, CDR1 is SGHNT and CDR2 YENEEA. Trimming took 6 bases from V and 4 from J; bases not matched to a gene: 2. This CDR3 reads CASRTGSTEAFF. In nucleotides, the CDR3 is TGTGCCAGCAGGACAGGGAGCACTGAAGCTTTCTTT.

The CDR3 loop reads CASSTTLSTDTQYF. In DNA form, the CDR3 reads TGTGCCAGCAGCACGACCCTGAGCACAGATACGCAGTATTTT. The chain is built from TRBV28 and TRBJ2-3; D gene ambiguous. The CDR3 contains 14 residues. The germline V gene encodes CDR1 MDHEN and CDR2 SYDVKM. V was pared by 6 bases and J by 0 bases, with 10 bases between.